This is a list of T cell receptor beta chains from one sample in a study of T cell responses to AZD1222 COVID-19 vaccine. Some clones are missing from TCRdb's copy, which holds only in-frame ones; the method was immunoSEQ multiplex PCR. The sample consists of 95,000 to 150,000 clones, roughly 90% of them appearing once. The starting material was peripheral blood, obtained on day 0 of AZD1222 vaccination. These receptors were collected from an adult in good health. Each CDR3 is given with its conserved first and last residue. The D gene is left open where the match is weak. Size is stated for part of the rows, as once, few or many counts, or as a class when the clone is expanded.

>TRBJ2-7|-|12|-|TRBV10-2
TGCGCCAGCAGTGCCTGGGCTGGGGAGCAGTACTTC
CASSAWAGEQYF
>TRBJ2-7|TRBD1|14|-|TRBV6-5
TGTGCCAGCAGGGACCGGACAGGGACGGACGAGCAGTACTTC
CASRDRTGTDEQYF
>TRBJ1-5|TRBD1|15|-|TRBV19
TGTGCCAGTACCGCCACGGGACAGGGAACTCAGCCCCAGCATTTT
CASTATGQGTQPQHF
>TRBJ2-2|-|12|-|TRBV5-1
TGCGCCAGCAGCTTGAAAGCCGGGGAGCTGTTTTTT
CASSLKAGELFF
>TRBJ1-1|TRBD1|14|once|TRBV5-6
TGTGCCAGCAGGGAAAGGGGGCGGGACACTGAAGCTTTCTTT
CASRERGRDTEAFF
>TRBJ2-2|-|17|-|TRBV4-3
TGCGCCAGCAGCCAAAGCTACGCGAGGGATGACACCGGGGAGCTGTTTTTT
CASSQSYARDDTGELFF
>TRBJ1-5|-|13|-|TRBV6-4
TGTGCCAGCAGTGAGGATCGGTACAGCCCCCAGCATTTT
CASSEDRYSPQHF
>TRBJ2-1|-|13|-|TRBV5-8
TGTGCCAGCAGCTTCATAAGGTTGCATGAGCAGTTCTTC
CASSFIRLHEQFF
>TRBJ1-2|-|13|-|TRBV29-1
TGCAGCGTTGAAGGTCAGGGCCTCTATGGCTACACCTTC
CSVEGQGLYGYTF
>TRBJ2-3|TRBD2|14|-|TRBV7-2
TGTGCCAGCAGCTGGGGAGGGAGCACAGATACGCAGTATTTT
CASSWGGSTDTQYF
>TRBJ2-2|-|14|-|TRBV10-1
TGCGCCAGCAGTCCAGTTCTTGCAGCCGGGGAGCTGTTTTTT
CASSPVLAAGELFF
>TRBJ2-1|-|15|-|TRBV28
TGTGCCAGCAGTTTTCATCCGGGAAATTTGGATGAGCAGTTCTTC
CASSFHPGNLDEQFF
>TRBJ1-2|-|14|-|TRBV4-1
TGCGCCAGCAGCCTTGAAAGGGGTCTCGGTGGCTACACCTTC
CASSLERGLGGYTF
>TRBJ1-1|TRBD1|13|once|TRBV9
TGTGCCAGCAGCGTCGGACAGGGTACTGAAGCTTTCTTT
CASSVGQGTEAFF
>TRBJ2-7|TRBD2|15|-|TRBV10-2
TGCGCCAGCAGAGGAGGGACTAGCGAAGTCGGCGAGCAGTACTTC
CASRGGTSEVGEQYF
>TRBJ2-2|-|15|-|TRBV4-1
TGCGCCAGCAGCCAAGGAGTAGGGGCCACCGGGGAGCTGTTTTTT
CASSQGVGATGELFF
>TRBJ2-7|-|14|-|TRBV11-2
TGTGCCAGCAGCCCAGGATTTAGCTCCTACGAGCAGTACTTC
CASSPGFSSYEQYF
>TRBJ1-2|TRBD1|15|-|TRBV15
TGTGCCACCAGCAGAGGGGGACAGGAAGACCATGGCTACACCTTC
CATSRGGQEDHGYTF
>TRBJ2-2|-|15|-|TRBV6-6
TGTGCCAGCAGTTTTAGGGGGGGCAACACCGGGGAGCTGTTTTTT
CASSFRGGNTGELFF
>TRBJ1-2|-|14|-|TRBV27
TGTGCCAGCAGTTTAGCAGGAGCTAACTATGGCTACACCTTC
CASSLAGANYGYTF
>TRBJ1-5|-|14|-|TRBV19
TGTGCCAGTATATCACTTGATAGCAATCAGCCCCAGCATTTT
CASISLDSNQPQHF
>TRBJ1-2|-|13|-|TRBV27
TGTGCCAGCAGATCAGGGTTTCCCTATGGCTACACCTTC
CASRSGFPYGYTF
>TRBJ2-2|-|15|-|TRBV19
TGTGCCAGTAATTTGAGACACTCGAACACCGGGGAGCTGTTTTTT
CASNLRHSNTGELFF
>TRBJ2-1|TRBD2|15|-|TRBV6-5
TGTGCCAGCAGACTTGGACTAGCGGGCCACAATGAGCAGTTCTTC
CASRLGLAGHNEQFF
>TRBJ1-1|-|13|-|TRBV6-2/TRBV6-3
TGTGCCAGCAGTTTAGGGGCGAACACTGAAGCTTTCTTT
CASSLGANTEAFF
>TRBJ2-6|-|17|-|TRBV6-4
TGTGCCAGCAGTGACGGGGGGTTTGGCTCTGGGGCCAACGTCCTGACTTTC
CASSDGGFGSGANVLTF
>TRBJ1-4|TRBD1|13|-|TRBV19
TGTGCCAGTAGTTATGGGACAGCCGAAAAACTGTTTTTT
CASSYGTAEKLFF
>TRBJ1-6|TRBD1|15|-|TRBV28
TGTGCCAGCAGCCCCGCGACAGGGGCGTATTCACCCCTCCACTTT
CASSPATGAYSPLHF
>TRBJ2-1|TRBD2|18|once|TRBV9
TGTGCCAGCAGCCCCGGGACTAGCGGGGGCCACTCCTACAATGAGCAGTTCTTC
CASSPGTSGGHSYNEQFF
>TRBJ2-2|TRBD1|16|-|TRBV5-1
TGCGCCAGCAGCCCGGGACAGGGTTTGAACACCGGGGAGCTGTTTTTT
CASSPGQGLNTGELFF
>TRBJ2-3|-|15|-|TRBV10-3
TGTGCCATCAGTTCCCGCAGGGGGGTTGCCGATACGCAGTATTTT
CAISSRRGVADTQYF
>TRBJ2-7|-|12|few|TRBV7-8
TGTGCCAGCAGCCTCCAGGGCTACGAGCAGTACTTC
CASSLQGYEQYF
>TRBJ2-7|-|14|once|TRBV6-2/TRBV6-3
TGTGCCAGCAGTACCCCCATGGGGTCTCGCGAGCAGTACTTC
CASSTPMGSREQYF
>TRBJ1-5|TRBD1|15|-|TRBV6-5
TGTGCCAGCACCCGAAGGGGGCTTGGTAATCAGCCCCAGCATTTT
CASTRRGLGNQPQHF
>TRBJ1-4|TRBD1|12|-|TRBV10-2
TGCGCCAGCAGTTTGACAGGGGAGGAACTGTTTTTT
CASSLTGEELFF
>TRBJ2-3|TRBD2|14|-|TRBV11-2
TGTGCCAGCAGCTTTAGCGGGAGAGCAGATACGCAGTATTTT
CASSFSGRADTQYF
>TRBJ1-2|-|13|-|TRBV9
TGTGCCAGCAGCGTAGATTCAGCTTATGGCTACACCTTC
CASSVDSAYGYTF
>TRBJ2-3|TRBD2|15|-|TRBV7-2
TGTGCCAGCAGCGTAGGGAGCGGGAGCAGTGATACGCAGTATTTT
CASSVGSGSSDTQYF